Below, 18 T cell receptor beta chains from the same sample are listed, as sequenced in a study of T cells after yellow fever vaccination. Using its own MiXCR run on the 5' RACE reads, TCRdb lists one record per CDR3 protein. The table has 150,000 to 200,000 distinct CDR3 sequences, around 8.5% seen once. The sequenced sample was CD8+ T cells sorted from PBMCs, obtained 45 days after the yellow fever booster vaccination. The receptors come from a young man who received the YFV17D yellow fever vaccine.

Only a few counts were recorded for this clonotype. This chain's CDR3 is CASSYPPAYSNQPQHF. CDR3 DNA sequence: TGTGCCAGCAGTTACCCCCCAGCGTATAGCAATCAGCCCCAGCATTTT. This chain joins TRBV6-2 or TRBV6-3 and TRBJ1-5; no reliable D call. The CDR3 covers 16 residues. Trimming cost V 2 bases and J 0 bases, with 11 bases left between them. Germline V gene sequence: CDR1 MNHEY, CDR2 SVGEGT.

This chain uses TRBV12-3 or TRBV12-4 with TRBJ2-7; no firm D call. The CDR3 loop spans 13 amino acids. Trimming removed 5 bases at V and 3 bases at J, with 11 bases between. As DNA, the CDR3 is TGTGCCAGCAGTGCCTGGTTTGGCTACGAGCAGTACTTC. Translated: CASSAWFGYEQYF.

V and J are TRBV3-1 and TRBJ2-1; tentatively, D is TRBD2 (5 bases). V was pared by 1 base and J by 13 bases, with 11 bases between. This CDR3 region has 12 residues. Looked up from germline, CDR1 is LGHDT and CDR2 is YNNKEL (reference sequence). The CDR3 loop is CASSQALLVQFF. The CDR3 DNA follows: TGTGCCAGCAGCCAAGCTTTACTAGTTCAGTTCTTC.

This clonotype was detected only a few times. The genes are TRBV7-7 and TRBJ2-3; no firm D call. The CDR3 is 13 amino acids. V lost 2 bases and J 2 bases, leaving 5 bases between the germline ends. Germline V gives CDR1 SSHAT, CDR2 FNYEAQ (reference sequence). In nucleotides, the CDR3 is TGTGCCAGCAGCTTATTTAACACAGATACGCAGTATTTT. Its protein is CASSLFNTDTQYF.

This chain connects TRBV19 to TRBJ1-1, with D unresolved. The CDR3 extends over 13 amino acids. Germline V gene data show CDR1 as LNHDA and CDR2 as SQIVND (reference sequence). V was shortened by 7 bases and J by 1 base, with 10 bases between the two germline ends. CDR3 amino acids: CASKTAGNTEAFF. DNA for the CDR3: TGTGCCAGTAAGACGGCAGGGAACACTGAAGCTTTCTTT.

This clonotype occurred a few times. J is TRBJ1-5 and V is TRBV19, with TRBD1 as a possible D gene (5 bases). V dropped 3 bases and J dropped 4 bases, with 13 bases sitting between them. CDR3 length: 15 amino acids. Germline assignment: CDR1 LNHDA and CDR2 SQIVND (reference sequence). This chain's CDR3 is CASSIFGGRNQPQHF. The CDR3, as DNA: TGTGCCAGTAGTATCTTCGGGGGACGGAATCAGCCCCAGCATTTT.

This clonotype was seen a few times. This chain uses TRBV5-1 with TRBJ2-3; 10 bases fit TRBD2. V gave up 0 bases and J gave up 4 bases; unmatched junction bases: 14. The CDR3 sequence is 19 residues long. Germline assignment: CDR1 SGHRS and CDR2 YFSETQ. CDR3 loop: CASSLAKRLAGFSADTQYF. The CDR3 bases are TGCGCCAGCAGCTTGGCCAAACGACTAGCGGGCTTTTCCGCAGATACGCAGTATTTT.

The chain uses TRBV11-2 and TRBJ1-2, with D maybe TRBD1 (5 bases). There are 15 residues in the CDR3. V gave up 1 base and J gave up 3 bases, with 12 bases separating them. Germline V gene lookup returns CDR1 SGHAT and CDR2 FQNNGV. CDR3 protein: CASSLGAGIDYGYTF. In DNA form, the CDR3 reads TGTGCCAGCAGCTTAGGGGCAGGGATCGACTATGGCTACACCTTC.

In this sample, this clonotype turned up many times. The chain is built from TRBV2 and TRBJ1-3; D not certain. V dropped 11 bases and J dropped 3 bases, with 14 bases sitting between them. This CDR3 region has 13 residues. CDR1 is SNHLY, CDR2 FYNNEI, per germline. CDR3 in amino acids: CAGLQRYGNTIYF. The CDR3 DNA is TGTGCCGGGCTCCAACGTTATGGAAACACCATATATTTT. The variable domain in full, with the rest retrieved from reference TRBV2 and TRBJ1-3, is EPEVTQTPSHQVTQMGQEVILRCVPISNHLYFYWYRQILGQKVEFLVSFYNNEISEKSEIFDDQFSVERPDGSNFTLKIRSTKLEDSAMYFCAGLQRYGNTIYFGEGSWLTVV.

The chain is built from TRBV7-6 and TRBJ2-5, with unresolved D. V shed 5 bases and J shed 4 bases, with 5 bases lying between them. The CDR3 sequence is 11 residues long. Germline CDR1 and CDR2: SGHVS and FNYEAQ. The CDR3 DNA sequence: TGTGCCAGCAGCCAATTAGAGACCCAGTACTTC. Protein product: CASSQLETQYF.

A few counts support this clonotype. The CDR3 DNA follows: TGTGCCAGCAGCCCTATCCGGGACAGGGGTGAAGCTTTCTTT. This gives the protein CASSPIRDRGEAFF. V and J are TRBV6-2 or TRBV6-3 and TRBJ1-1; 10 bases match TRBD1. Germline values: CDR1 MNHEY, CDR2 SVGEGT. The CDR3 is 14 residues long. Germline trimming cut 6 bases from V and 7 bases from J; bases unmatched to any gene: 8.

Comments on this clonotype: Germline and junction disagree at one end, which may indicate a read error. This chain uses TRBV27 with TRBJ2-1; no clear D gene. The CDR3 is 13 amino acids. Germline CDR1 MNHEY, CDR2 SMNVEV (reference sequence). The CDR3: CASSLGPYDEQFF. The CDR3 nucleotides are TGTGCCAGCAGCTTAGGACCCTACGATGAGCAGTTCTTC.

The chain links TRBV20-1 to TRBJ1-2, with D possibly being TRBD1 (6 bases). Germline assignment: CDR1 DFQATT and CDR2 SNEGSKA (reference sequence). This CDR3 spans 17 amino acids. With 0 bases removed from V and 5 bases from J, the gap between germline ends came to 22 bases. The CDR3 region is CSARDSGGLSTLYGYTF. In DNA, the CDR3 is TGCAGTGCTAGAGATTCTGGGGGGCTTTCGACGCTTTATGGCTACACCTTC.

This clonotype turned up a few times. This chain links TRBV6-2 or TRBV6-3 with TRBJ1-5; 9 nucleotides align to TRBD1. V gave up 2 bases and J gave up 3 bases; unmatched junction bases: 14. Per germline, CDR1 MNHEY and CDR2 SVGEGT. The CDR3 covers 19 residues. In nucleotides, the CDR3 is TGTGCCAGCAGTTACCCATCCTCCGGGACAGGGAACTTCAATCAGCCCCAGCATTTT. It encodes CASSYPSSGTGNFNQPQHF.

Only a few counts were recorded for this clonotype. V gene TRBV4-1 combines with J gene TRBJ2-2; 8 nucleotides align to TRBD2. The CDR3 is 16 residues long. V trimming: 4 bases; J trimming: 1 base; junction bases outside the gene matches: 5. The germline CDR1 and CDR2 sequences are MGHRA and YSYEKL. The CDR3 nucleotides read TGCGCCAGCAGCCCCCGGGCGGGGGGGAACACCGGGGAGCTGTTTTTT. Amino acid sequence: CASSPRAGGNTGELFF.

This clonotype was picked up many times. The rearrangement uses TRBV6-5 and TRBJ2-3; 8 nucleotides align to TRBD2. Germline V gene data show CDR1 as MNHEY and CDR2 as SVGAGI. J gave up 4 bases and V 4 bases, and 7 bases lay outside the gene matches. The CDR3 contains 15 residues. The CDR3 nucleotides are TGTGCCAGCAGTTCCCAGACCGGGAGGGCAGATACGCAGTATTTT. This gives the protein CASSSQTGRADTQYF.

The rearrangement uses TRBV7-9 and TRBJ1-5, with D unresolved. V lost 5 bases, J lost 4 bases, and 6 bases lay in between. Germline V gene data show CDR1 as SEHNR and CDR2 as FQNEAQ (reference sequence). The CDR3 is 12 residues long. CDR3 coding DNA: TGTGCCAGCAGCGGAGAAAATCAGCCCCAGCATTTT. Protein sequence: CASSGENQPQHF.

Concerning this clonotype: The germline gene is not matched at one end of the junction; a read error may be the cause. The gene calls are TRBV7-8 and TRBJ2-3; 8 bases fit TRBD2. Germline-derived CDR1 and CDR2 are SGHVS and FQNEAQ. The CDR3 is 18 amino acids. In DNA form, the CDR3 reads TGTGACAGCAGCTTACGGTCCGGACTAGCCCCGAGTTTAGATACGCAGTATTTT. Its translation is CDSSLRSGLAPSLDTQYF. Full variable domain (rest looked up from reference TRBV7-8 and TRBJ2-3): GAGVSQSPRYKVAKRGQDVALRCDPISGHVSLFWYQQALGQGPEFLTYFQNEAQLDKSGLPSDRFFAERPEGSVSTLKIQRTQQEDSAVYLCDSSLRSGLAPSLDTQYFGPGTRLTVL.